One sample yielded the 5 T cell receptor beta chains listed below, sequenced in a study of T cell responses to AZD1222 COVID-19 vaccine (dated by TCRdb to about 2021). This sample's time point label indicates: baseline before first vaccination. To prepare the library, the immunoSEQ multiplex PCR assay was applied. This is the immuneACCESS table as TCRdb keeps it, with only in-frame sequences that have V and J called. A part of the clones is gone; compared with another copy, unresolved V genes explain less than half, and the rest is unexplained. This sample is represented by 160,000 or so clones; approximately 90% of them were singletons. 2.6% of the sample comes from the top ten. The sequences come from peripheral blood, collected on day 0 of AZD1222 vaccination. The receptor source for this set is an adult in good health.

V and J are TRBV5-5 and TRBJ2-2, with D unresolved. The CDR3 totals 13 residues. The germline gives CDR1 SGHKS, CDR2 YYEKEE (reference sequence). Trimming shortened V by 2 bases and J by 5 bases, and 7 bases separated the two germline ends. The CDR3 here is CASSLRETGELFF. CDR3 in DNA: TGTGCCAGCAGCTTAAGGGAAACCGGGGAGCTGTTTTTT.

J is TRBJ1-2 and V is TRBV4-1; 9 nucleotides line up with TRBD1. Germline CDR1 reads MGHRA; CDR2 reads YSYEKL. V lost 3 bases and J lost 4; bases outside the gene matches: 12. The CDR3 consists of 17 residues. As DNA, the CDR3 is TGCGCCAGCAGCCAGGGACAGGGCACCTCCCTGGTCTATGGCTACACCTTC. It codes for CASSQGQGTSLVYGYTF.

The genes are TRBV6-1 and TRBJ1-4; 7 nucleotides agree with TRBD1. The CDR3 extends over 15 amino acids. The trim removed 3 bases at V and 6 bases at J, leaving 7 bases unmatched. CDR1 and CDR2 (germline): MNHNS, SASEGT. CDR3 protein: CASSERQGDYEKLFF. CDR3 sequence (DNA): TGTGCCAGCAGTGAGCGACAGGGAGACTATGAAAAACTGTTTTTT.

V is TRBV25-1 and J is TRBJ2-7; the D is unclear. Germline values: CDR1 MGHDK, CDR2 SYGVNS. Trimming removed 4 bases at V and 6 bases at J, with 13 bases between. The CDR3 runs to 13 residues. The CDR3 bases are TGTGCCAGCAGTGGGGATAGGTTACGCGAGCAGTACTTC. Protein: CASSGDRLREQYF.

This clone was seen only a few times. At the DNA level, this CDR3 is encoded by other sequences in the same sample as well. The chain couples TRBV5-1 to TRBJ1-6; TRBD1 aligns across 9 bases. The CDR3 has 15 amino acids. Germline loops: CDR1 SGHRS, CDR2 YFSETQ. Trimming cost V 1 base and J 9 bases; bases outside gene matches: 5. The CDR3 loop is CASSLKGQGSSPLHF. CDR3 nucleotides: TGCGCCAGCAGCTTGAAGGGACAGGGTAGTTCACCCCTCCACTTT.